The 32 T cell receptor beta chains presented below share a single source sample, sequenced in a study of shared clonotypes between healthy human individuals. TCRdb's copy holds only in-frame clones and misses some; the assay was immunoSEQ multiplex PCR. The table lists some 630,000 clones, about three quarters of them singletons. Sample: memory CD4+ T cells sorted from blood. Subset given: CD45RA-negative fraction. The receptors stem from a young woman in good health.

V usage is TRBV7-2 and J usage is TRBJ2-5, with 8 nucleotides matching TRBD2. The length of the CDR3 is 15 residues. Germline V gene data show CDR1 as SGHTA and CDR2 as FQGNSA. The junction had 9 bases not matched to a gene; V was cut back by 4 bases and J by 5 bases. As DNA, the CDR3 is TGTGCCAGCAGCTGGCTTCGCGGGGGGAAGGAGACCCAGTACTTC. Its protein product is CASSWLRGGKETQYF.

CDR3: CATSDRGGNQPQHF. CDR3 nucleotides: TGTGCCACCAGCGACAGGGGGGGCAATCAGCCCCAGCATTTT. The J gene is TRBJ1-5, the V gene TRBV15; the match to TRBD1 covers 9 bases. The CDR3 is 14 residues long. Germline V gene sequence: CDR1 LNHNV, CDR2 YYDKDF (reference sequence). The ends lost 5 bases at V and 2 bases at J; junction bases unmatched: 1.

The rearrangement links TRBV5-1 to TRBJ2-7, with D possibly matching TRBD1 (6 bases). Per the germline V gene, CDR1 is SGHRS and CDR2 is YFSETQ. CDR3 length: 14 amino acids. V was shortened by 4 bases and J by 6 bases, with 17 bases between the two germline ends. CDR3 region: CASSPGTPRGEQYF. CDR3 coding DNA: TGCGCCAGCAGCCCGGGGACCCCCAGGGGCGAGCAGTACTTC.

This clone was seen a handful of times. V is TRBV19 and J is TRBJ2-7; 7 nucleotides line up with TRBD1. The CDR3 totals 12 residues. Losses at the gene ends were 10 bases for V and 1 base for J; bases not matched to a gene: 4. Germline V gene lookup returns CDR1 LNHDA and CDR2 SQIVND (reference sequence). The CDR3 nucleotides are TGTGCCACCGGGACAGCTTCCTACGAGCAGTACTTC. Protein: CATGTASYEQYF.

This chain's CDR3 is CASSRDRGLALVEQYF. The CDR3 DNA reads TGTGCCAGCAGCCGGGACAGGGGGCTAGCTTTGGTCGAGCAGTACTTC. The chain couples TRBV28 to TRBJ2-7; 12 nucleotides line up with TRBD1. J lost 6 bases, V lost 6 bases, and 12 bases had no gene match. The CDR3 extends over 16 amino acids. The germline V gene has CDR1 MDHEN and CDR2 SYDVKM.

The gene calls are TRBV9 and TRBJ1-1; TRBD1 might be the D (5 bases). CDR3 length: 15 amino acids. CDR1 and CDR2 from the germline V gene are SGDLS and YYNGEE. Trimming left V 0 bases short and J 5 bases short, with 14 bases between. CDR3 residues: CASSVDIGAKTEAFF. Here the CDR3 DNA reads TGTGCCAGCAGCGTAGACATAGGGGCCAAGACTGAAGCTTTCTTT.

This chain connects TRBV28 to TRBJ2-7, with D unclear. The CDR3 is 14 residues long. Germline CDR1 reads MDHEN; CDR2 reads SYDVKM. Trimming removed 4 bases from V and 2 bases from J, with 12 bases in between. The CDR3, as DNA: TGTGCCAGCAGTTCGACAAAAAGCGCCTACGAGCAGTACTTC. This encodes CASSSTKSAYEQYF.

This clone was observed a few times. The chain couples TRBV7-3 to TRBJ2-1, with D perhaps matching TRBD2 (5 bases). The V gene's germline CDR1 is SGHTA and CDR2 FQGTGA. The CDR3 is 17 residues long. The germline V and J ends were trimmed by 1 base and 5 bases, with 18 bases remaining between them. CDR3 sequence reads: CASSLNAVGLANNEQFF. The CDR3 DNA reads as TGTGCCAGCAGCTTAAACGCCGTTGGTCTAGCCAACAATGAGCAGTTCTTC.

This clone was picked up a small number of times. The chain uses TRBV9 and TRBJ2-7; tentative D call: TRBD1 (5 bases). Trimming cost V 4 bases and J 3 bases, with 26 bases left between them. Germline CDR1 and CDR2: SGDLS and YYNGEE. This CDR3 has 18 residues. The CDR3 sequence is CASSPRSSSGSLSYEQYF. The CDR3 DNA is TGTGCCAGCAGCCCACGATCGTCATCAGGGTCTCTCAGCTACGAGCAGTACTTC.

The chain carries TRBV6-1 and TRBJ2-4; D uncertain. V lost 1 base and J lost 0, with 10 bases in between. The CDR3 totals 16 residues. Germline CDR1 and CDR2: MNHNS and SASEGT. DNA of the CDR3: TGTGCCAGCAGTGAAGTAGGTGCAGTAGCCAAAAACATTCAGTACTTC. It is translated as CASSEVGAVAKNIQYF.

This chain connects TRBV4-1 to TRBJ2-3; 9 bases match TRBD2. From germline, CDR1 is MGHRA and CDR2 YSYEKL. V trimming: 3 bases; J trimming: 3 bases; junction bases outside the gene matches: 10. The CDR3 is 17 amino acids. CDR3 nucleotides: TGCGCCAGCAGCCAGACGTCGAGACTAGCGGCGACAGATACGCAGTATTTT. This encodes CASSQTSRLAATDTQYF.

The CDR3 here is CAITSGPYEQYF. CDR3 in DNA: TGTGCCATCACTAGCGGTCCCTACGAGCAGTACTTC. The chain uses TRBV28 and TRBJ2-7; 8 bases agree with TRBD2. The germline V gene has CDR1 MDHEN and CDR2 SYDVKM. V shed 10 bases and J 2 bases; nucleotides not matched to a gene: 4. CDR3 length: 12 residues.

The chain employs TRBV6-1 and TRBJ2-4; the D gene is possibly TRBD1 (6 bases). Germline V CDR1 and CDR2: MNHNS, SASEGT. V gave up 6 bases and J gave up 4 bases, with 13 bases separating them. The CDR3 is 14 amino acids. CDR3 sequence: CASRPPGEKNIQYF. The CDR3 coding sequence is TGTGCCAGCAGGCCGCCAGGGGAGAAAAACATTCAGTACTTC.

The chain carries TRBV28 and TRBJ2-7; the D is unclear. The CDR3 is made up of 12 amino acids. Germline-derived CDR1 and CDR2 are MDHEN and SYDVKM. V was pared by 10 bases and J by 0 bases, with 10 bases between. The CDR3 protein is CATVGHSYEQYF. The CDR3 DNA sequence: TGTGCCACGGTCGGGCACTCCTACGAGCAGTACTTC.

The rearrangement joins TRBV27 to TRBJ2-1; perhaps TRBD2 as D (6 bases). V was clipped by 4 bases and J by 4 bases, with 17 bases between them. CDR1 is MNHEY and CDR2 is SMNVEV in the germline V gene (reference sequence). The CDR3 consists of 16 residues. CDR3 residues: CASSSSWAGRYNEQFF. In nucleotides, the CDR3 is TGTGCCAGCAGTTCCTCCTGGGCGGGGAGATACAATGAGCAGTTCTTC.

This clone appeared once. The chain recombines TRBV4-1 with TRBJ2-1; TRBD2 aligns across 8 bases. The CDR3 extends over 15 amino acids. From germline, CDR1 is MGHRA and CDR2 YSYEKL. V shed 4 bases and J 5 bases; nucleotides not matched to a gene: 7. DNA of the CDR3: TGCGCCAGCAGCCCGCGACTAGCGCCTAACAATGAGCAGTTCTTC. It yields the protein CASSPRLAPNNEQFF.

The J gene is TRBJ2-1, the V gene TRBV5-1; unclear D gene. V was shortened by 1 base and J by 6 bases, with 11 bases between the two germline ends. The CDR3 consists of 14 residues. The germline V gene has CDR1 SGHRS and CDR2 YFSETQ. In DNA form, the CDR3 reads TGCGCCAGCAGCTTGTGGGCTCCAACCAATGAGCAGTTCTTC. It is translated as CASSLWAPTNEQFF.

There are many counts of this clone. Other DNA sequences in this specimen translate into the identical CDR3. V usage is TRBV7-9 and J usage is TRBJ2-7; 13 bases are a match to TRBD2. The CDR3 is made up of 16 amino acids. Unmatched junction bases numbered 4, after V lost 1 base and J lost 4 bases. Looked up from germline, CDR1 is SEHNR and CDR2 is FQNEAQ (reference sequence). CDR3 DNA sequence: TGTGCCAGCAGCTTAGGGACTAGCGGGAGCTCTTACGAGCAGTACTTC. Its protein product is CASSLGTSGSSYEQYF. Full variable domain (remainder filled in from reference TRBV7-9 and TRBJ2-7): DTGVSQNPRHKITKRGQNVTFRCDPISEHNRLYWYRQTLGQGPEFLTYFQNEAQLEKSRLLSDRFSAERPKGSFSTLEIQRTEQGDSAMYLCASSLGTSGSSYEQYFGPGTRLTVT.

This clone was detected only a few times. The chain joins TRBV7-3 to TRBJ2-6; D tentatively reads TRBD1 or TRBD2 (6 bases each). V was pared by 5 bases and J by 0 bases, with 20 bases between. CDR1 and CDR2 (germline): SGHTA, FQGTGA. The length of the CDR3 is 19 residues. CDR3 sequence reads: CASSVTGGVSGSGANVLTF. The CDR3 DNA sequence: TGTGCCAGCAGCGTGACAGGAGGGGTATCGGGCTCTGGGGCCAACGTCCTGACTTTC.

The chain links TRBV6-1 to TRBJ2-2, with D possibly being TRBD1 (5 bases). This CDR3 has 16 amino acids. Per germline, CDR1 MNHNS and CDR2 SASEGT. Between the trimmed V and J ends, which lost 2 bases and 5 bases, there was a span of 15 bases. The CDR3 sequence: CASSEPDGRATGELFF. For the CDR3, the DNA is TGTGCCAGCAGTGAACCAGACGGCAGGGCGACCGGGGAGCTGTTTTTT.

The chain joins TRBV5-1 to TRBJ2-4, with D possibly matching TRBD1 (5 bases). The length of the CDR3 is 16 residues. Trimming took off 7 bases at V and 2 bases at J, with 19 bases between the two ends. The V gene's germline CDR1 is SGHRS and CDR2 YFSETQ. Here the CDR3 DNA reads TGCGCCAGCCGGCAAGGATTAGGGGTGACCAAAAACATTCAGTACTTC. Protein: CASRQGLGVTKNIQYF.

The CDR3 region has the DNA TGTGCCAGCAGCTTAGTTGTGGGAGTGAACGATGAGCAGTTCTTC. Encoded protein: CASSLVVGVNDEQFF. The chain combines TRBV7-9 with TRBJ2-1; perhaps TRBD2 as D (5 bases). V was clipped by 1 base and J by 8 bases, with 15 bases between them. CDR1 and CDR2 (germline): SEHNR, FQNEAQ (reference sequence). This CDR3 contains 15 residues.

The chain employs TRBV27 and TRBJ1-4, with 7 bases matching TRBD1. CDR1 is MNHEY, CDR2 SMNVEV, per germline (reference sequence). The J segment lost 5 bases and the V segment lost 4 bases, leaving 4 bases of the junction unmatched. The CDR3 loop spans 14 amino acids. CDR3 sequence (DNA): TGTGCCAGCAGTTACAGGGGCTCCAATGAAAAACTGTTTTTT. Translating it yields CASSYRGSNEKLFF.

This clone was observed a few times. This rearrangement joins TRBV7-2 to TRBJ1-3; D may be TRBD1 (6 bases). The CDR3 consists of 14 residues. V lost 4 bases and J lost 6, with 13 bases in between. The germline V gene has CDR1 SGHTA and CDR2 FQGNSA. The CDR3 DNA is TGTGCCAGCAGCTCGCGCGGGGGGGCAAACACCATATATTTT. It yields the protein CASSSRGGANTIYF.

Ten or more counts support this clone. V and J are TRBV27 and TRBJ1-2, with D tentatively TRBD1 (6 bases). The germline gives CDR1 MNHEY, CDR2 SMNVEV (reference sequence). CDR3 length: 12 amino acids. Trimming shortened V by 8 bases and J by 8 bases, and 15 bases separated the two germline ends. The CDR3 sequence is CASRKGELGYTF. CDR3 nucleotides: TGTGCCAGCCGCAAGGGGGAGCTCGGCTACACCTTC.

This chain joins TRBV4-2 and TRBJ2-2, with D tentatively TRBD2 (6 bases). Germline CDR1 reads LGHNA; CDR2 reads YNFKEQ. V was pared by 4 bases and J by 0 bases, with 15 bases between. The CDR3 totals 17 residues. Written as DNA, the CDR3 is TGTGCCAGCAGCCTACCCAATGGCGGGACGAACACCGGGGAGCTGTTTTTT. Amino acids: CASSLPNGGTNTGELFF.

This clone appeared once. The same CDR3 arises from other DNA sequences in this sample as well. This rearrangement joins TRBV9 to TRBJ1-1; D is ambiguous. Germline V lookup: CDR1 SGDLS, CDR2 YYNGEE. The CDR3 runs to 13 residues. Trimming removed 4 bases from V and 3 bases from J, with 10 bases in between. The DNA of the CDR3 is TGTGCCAGCAGCCGCCGGGAAGACACTGAAGCTTTCTTT. Protein sequence: CASSRREDTEAFF.

For this clone: Other DNA sequences in this specimen translate into the identical CDR3. The V gene is TRBV10-3, the J gene TRBJ2-3; D remains unclear. Trimming stripped 8 bases from V and 0 bases from J, with 6 bases between. The CDR3 contains 12 residues. Germline CDR1 is ENHRY and CDR2 is SYGVKD. The CDR3 spells CAISPSTDTQYF. The CDR3 nucleotides are TGTGCCATCTCACCTAGCACAGATACGCAGTATTTT.

The chain has TRBV15 and TRBJ1-3; TRBD1 matches 7 bases. Trimming removed 4 bases from V and 0 bases from J; junction bases left unmatched: 3. Germline V gene lookup returns CDR1 LNHNV and CDR2 YYDKDF (reference sequence). This CDR3 contains 15 residues. The CDR3 loop is CATSNDRVSGNTIYF. The CDR3 DNA reads as TGTGCCACCAGCAACGACAGGGTCTCTGGAAACACCATATATTTT.

The rearrangement links TRBV30 to TRBJ2-7, with a tentative D call TRBD1 (5 bases). CDR3 length: 11 residues. The germline CDR1 and CDR2 sequences are GTSNPN and SVGIG (reference sequence). V was cut by 3 bases and J by 3 bases, with 6 bases left in between. DNA of the CDR3: TGTGCCTGGAGAAGGGGCTACGAGCAGTACTTC. This translates into CAWRRGYEQYF.

V gene TRBV28 combines with J gene TRBJ1-1, with D tentatively TRBD1 (6 bases). Deletions cut 3 bases from V and 1 base from J, with 12 bases between. The CDR3 runs to 15 residues. Germline-derived CDR1 and CDR2 are MDHEN and SYDVKM. The CDR3 nucleotides are TGTGCCAGCAGTTTCGCGGGGGCGCGGAACACTGAAGCTTTCTTT. Translation: CASSFAGARNTEAFF. The whole variable domain, remainder taken from reference TRBV28 and TRBJ1-1, is DVKVTQSSRYLVKRTGEKVFLECVQDMDHENMFWYRQDPGLGLRLIYFSYDVKMKEKGDIPEGYSVSREKKERFSLILESASTNQTSMYLCASSFAGARNTEAFFGQGTRLTVV.

In its sample, this clone was seen once. The gene calls are TRBV19 and TRBJ1-4; tentatively, D is TRBD1 (5 bases). The CDR3 covers 14 residues. Trimming removed 5 bases from V and 5 bases from J, with 12 bases in between. Germline CDR1 is LNHDA and CDR2 is SQIVND (reference sequence). This CDR3 is CASSPRRGNEKLFF. The CDR3 nucleotides are TGTGCCAGTAGTCCGCGGCGGGGGAATGAAAAACTGTTTTTT.